This paragraph reports one T cell receptor (beta chain). The sample originates from a study of blood T cell repertoires in COVID-19. Study overall: COVID-19 samples from acute and convalescent phases originated in the United States, Italy and Spain.

Trimming stripped 1 base from V and 0 bases from J, with 12 bases between. This CDR3 spans 16 amino acids. Germline V gene sequence: CDR1 KGHSH, CDR2 LQKENI. The data were produced by immunoSEQ multiplex PCR, yet TCRdb's version contains in-frame clones alone and is incomplete. The table has approximately 120,000 clones, 85% seen once; the top ten hold roughly a quarter. The clonotype was recovered from an elderly woman with acute or convalescent COVID-19. The chain carries TRBV18 and TRBJ1-2; no clear D gene. The sequenced material came from peripheral blood. This CDR3 is CASSPRRTLANYGYTF. CDR3 DNA: TGTGCCAGCTCACCACGGAGGACTTTAGCTAACTATGGCTACACCTTC.